The 6 T cell receptor beta chains listed next were all sequenced from one sample in a study of monozygotic twins with inflammatory bowel disease. One entry per CDR3 protein, without DNA, is what TCRdb gives after re-calling the 5' RACE reads. The table for this sample gives approximately 400,000 distinct CDR3 sequences. Material for sequencing was blood. These receptors all stem from a human donor with ulcerative colitis or Crohn's disease, or a healthy co-twin of an affected twin (not recorded which).

The chain's CDR3 is CASSGPHGNEQFF. V is TRBV18 and J is TRBJ2-1; TCRdb's D call, TRBD1, is unchecked because there is no DNA. CDR1 KGHSH and CDR2 LQKENI come from the germline V gene. The CDR3 contains 13 residues.

The chain couples TRBV5-1 to TRBJ2-2; no DNA is available, so the TRBD2 call from TCRdb remains unchecked. Germline V gene lookup returns CDR1 SGHRS and CDR2 YFSETQ. The CDR3 runs 15 residues. CDR3 in amino acids: CASSLPAGDTGELFF.

V usage is TRBV7-2 and J usage is TRBJ2-7; TCRdb lists TRBD2, though no DNA is available to test this call. Germline-derived CDR1 and CDR2 are SGHTA and FQGNSA. This CDR3 spans 16 amino acids. CDR3 sequence: CASSPAGGTSSYEQYF. The full variable domain, in which reference TRBV7-2 and TRBJ2-7 provide the parts outside the CDR3, is GAGVSQSPSNKVTEKGKDVELRCDPISGHTALYWYRQSLGQGLEFLIYFQGNSAPDKSGLPSDRFSAERTGGSVSTLTIQRTQQEDSAVYLCASSPAGGTSSYEQYFGPGTRLTVT.

This chain links TRBV30 with TRBJ1-5. Germline V gene lookup returns CDR1 GTSNPN and CDR2 SVGIG (reference sequence). The CDR3 is 15 amino acids. The CDR3 is CAWGRGNYSNQPQHF. Variable domain in full (rest from reference TRBV30 and TRBJ1-5): SQTIHQWPATLVQPVGSPLSLECTVEGTSNPNLYWYRQAAGRGLQLLFYSVGIGQISSEVPQNLSASRPQDRQFILSSKKLLLSDSGFYLCAWGRGNYSNQPQHFGDGTRLSIL.

The CDR3 loop is CASSPRAGVEETQYF. The V gene is TRBV27, the J gene TRBJ2-5; TCRdb returns TRBD1, unconfirmable since there is no DNA. The germline gives CDR1 MNHEY, CDR2 SMNVEV (reference sequence). CDR3 length: 15 amino acids.

The chain recombines TRBV6-2 or TRBV6-3 with TRBJ1-5; lacking DNA, the TRBD1 call made by TCRdb goes unchecked. Per germline, CDR1 MNHEY and CDR2 SVGEGT. The CDR3 has 14 amino acids. The CDR3: CASSRTGLNQPQHF.